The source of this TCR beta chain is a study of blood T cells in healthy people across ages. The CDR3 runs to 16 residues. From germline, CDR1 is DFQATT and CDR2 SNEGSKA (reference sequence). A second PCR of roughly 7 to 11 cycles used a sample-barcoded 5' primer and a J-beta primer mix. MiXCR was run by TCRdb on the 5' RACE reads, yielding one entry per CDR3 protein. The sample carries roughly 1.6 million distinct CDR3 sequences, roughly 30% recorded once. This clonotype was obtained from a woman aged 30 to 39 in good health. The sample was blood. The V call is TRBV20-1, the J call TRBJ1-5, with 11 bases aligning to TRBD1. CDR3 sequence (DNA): TGCAGCTGGGGACAGGGGGGGGATTATAGCAATCAGCCCCAGCATTTT. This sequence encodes CSWGQGGDYSNQPQHF.